What follows is one T cell receptor beta chain and its context. Its target antigen remains unknown. No base quality information exists; no much larger clone differs at one position. Trimming takes 0 bases off V and 8 bases off J; junction bases not matched to a gene: 7. Taken from the germline V gene, the CDR1 and CDR2 loops are LGHNA and YNFKEQ. Measured from the cysteine to the phenylalanine, the CDR3 is 16 residues long. Only the CDR3 DNA stays, 48 bases, in frame from base 1. These data are taken from a study of shared clonotypes between healthy human individuals (dated by TCRdb to about 2020). At the level of the whole study: Three men and two women, aged 18 to 49 years, made up the cohort. Blood TCR repertoires of roughly five healthy adults were deeply sequenced to estimate repertoire size and the extent of clonotype sharing between individuals. To increase sequencing depth and limit assay-specific biases, different laboratories used diverse techniques to prepare libraries and sequence TCR repertoires. Between about 0.85 and 8.9 billion PBMCs per donor were obtained by leukapheresis.

Healthy HIV-negative adults with no recently reported acute infections or vaccinations were included as donors. All donors were Caucasian adults living in Nashville, Tennessee, USA. For unsorted samples, 70 million to 95 million PBMCs were counted, and genomic DNA was extracted using the QIAamp DNA Blood Mini kit. Blood was obtained by leukapheresis, after which PBMCs were separated by Ficoll-Histopaque density gradient centrifugation and cryopreserved in liquid nitrogen vapor phase. Summary of the overall study and its limitations: Pairwise subsampling indicated that sequencing depth was expected to affect the degree of clonotype sharing among donors. The genetic and exposure-history diversity represented was limited by the small number of donors. Only blood was sampled, and tissue TCR repertoires likely differ from those in blood.

Using the deep immunoSEQ assay, TCR CDR3 regions were amplified from genomic DNA by multiplex PCR. For each cell subset, the extracted genomic DNA was distributed evenly across all wells of several immunoSEQ 96-well plates, and each plate served as one replicate. For unsorted PBMC, approximately 300 ng of genomic DNA, equivalent to around 30,000 T cell genomes, went into each replicate PCR. Ten immunoSEQ deep assay plates were used to sequence the unsorted PBMC genomic DNA. Purified libraries were measured with a Qubit 3.0 fluorometer, size-checked on a Bioanalyzer 2100, and measured again with the KAPA Library Quantification kit. Every immunoSEQ 96-well plate was sequenced on a separate single-read 150-cycle Illumina NextSeq 550 flow cell. On the study's bioinformatics: Because the immunoSEQ output included only junctional sequences and no quality scores, the filtering could not be the same as the filtering used for full-length reads. To assign V/J genes and CDR3, sequences were annotated using PyIR, a Python wrapper for IgBLAST v1.9, with IMGT germline references. Any read was removed if the V/J assignment was weak (E-value above 1e-6), the CDR3 was missing, or the read contained stop codons, out-of-frame junctions, or ambiguous translated residues. V3J clonotypes were defined as sequences sharing an identical inferred V gene, J gene, and CDR3 amino acid sequence. To compute the percentage overlap between repertoires, the number of shared unique clonotypes was divided by the size of the smaller repertoire. Repertoire richness was assessed with RTK rarefaction, the Chao1 estimator, and Recon v2.1 estimates of unobserved clonotypes. Not all clones reach the TCRdb copy of this immuneACCESS table, which keeps in-frame sequences only. Checked studies attribute under half of the gap to unresolved V genes and leave the rest unexplained. D and trimming come from the DNA, and the V and J calls and clone size come from that table. For this sample the table gives hundreds of thousands of clones, of which roughly 72% were detected only once. The top ten constitute about 11% of the sample.

The clonotype comes from a woman in her forties in good health. Some clones in this sample may be carry-over from other donors' samples. The chain joins TRBV4-2 to TRBJ2-1, and TRBD2 aligns with 10 junction nucleotides. The sequenced sample consisted of PBMCs. The CDR3 has the sequence CASSQDISGRAYEQFF. The DNA sequence is given as TGTGCCAGCAGCCAAGACATAAGCGGGAGGGCCTATGAGCAGTTCTTC.